This is a list of T cell receptor beta chains from one sample in a study of regulatory T cells in long-lasting Graves disease. TCRdb fed the multiplex PCR reads into MiXCR, producing one record per CDR3 protein. The sample records 350,000 to 500,000 distinct CDR3 sequences, about 14% being singletons. This sample was also put to use in a study of T cells in Graves' hyperthyroidism and ophthalmopathy.

Sequenced here: peripheral blood mononuclear cells (PBMCs), sampled at new diagnosis, from a patient treated with antithyroid drugs. These receptors were obtained from a woman between 45 and 65 years old with Graves disease. Each CDR3 is given with its conserved first and last residue.

TRBJ1-2,TRBV28,CASSLSGDPQGNYGYTF
TRBJ1-5,TRBV10-3,CAIKDGNQPQHF
TRBJ2-5,TRBV20-1,CSATEGAPSETQYF
TRBJ2-5,TRBV7-3,CASSLSAGTETQYF
TRBJ2-6,TRBV13,CASSGGTGANVLTF
TRBJ2-7,TRBV20-1,CSAGGSSGSYEQYF
TRBJ2-3,TRBV18,CASSPGSPPDTQYF
TRBJ2-2,TRBV27,CASRIDFNTGELFF
TRBJ1-4,TRBV7-9,CASSPGRGGNEKLFF
TRBJ2-5,TRBV20-1,CSGGTSGTETQYF
TRBJ2-5,TRBV9,CASSQLTRGQETQYF
TRBJ1-4,TRBV9,CASSSRGGVSEKLFF
TRBJ2-1,TRBV7-9,CASSLWTSGWSPNEQFF
TRBJ2-1,TRBV3-1,CASSRGWDNEQFF
TRBJ1-1,TRBV7-9,CASSQGAGEAFF
TRBJ2-7,TRBV3-1,CASSQRHSYEQYF